The 11 T cell receptor beta chains listed next were all sequenced from one sample in a study of breast tumors, draining lymph nodes, adjacent tissues. One entry per CDR3 protein, called by TCRdb with MiXCR from the multiplex PCR reads. The table lists 15,000 to 20,000 distinct CDR3 sequences, around 58% of them singletons. The sequenced sample was tumor-adjacent breast tissue. All receptors derive from a female donor with breast cancer. Some clones in this sample may be carry-over from other donors' samples.

This rearrangement joins TRBV5-1 to TRBJ1-2; TRBD1 matches 9 bases. Germline V lookup: CDR1 SGHRS, CDR2 YFSETQ. There are 19 residues in the CDR3. V was pared by 1 base and J by 7 bases, with 20 bases of the junction left unmatched. The CDR3 DNA is TGCGCCAGCAGCTTGCTACAGGGGGCCGGCTCGGGGGGGGTTATTGGCTACACCTTC. It codes for CASSLLQGAGSGGVIGYTF.

The sample holds many counts of this clonotype. A much larger clone lies one base from this, so it may be a read error. V usage is TRBV6-5 and J usage is TRBJ1-6; D possibly corresponds to TRBD1 (6 bases). Germline CDR1 is MNHEY and CDR2 is SVGAGI. This CDR3 has 18 amino acids. V lost 5 bases to trimming and J lost 0 bases, with 17 bases between them. DNA for the CDR3: TGTGCCAGCAGTCACAGGGCCTGGGACAACTCCTATAATTCACCCCTCCACTTT. Protein sequence: CASSHRAWDNSYNSPLHF.

V and J are TRBV19 and TRBJ2-3, with D hard to call. CDR3 size: 14 residues. Trimming removed 6 bases at V and 4 bases at J, with 14 bases between. The V gene's germline CDR1 is LNHDA and CDR2 SQIVND (reference sequence). CDR3 region: CASREGSGADTQYF. The DNA for the CDR3 is TGTGCCAGTAGGGAAGGGTCAGGCGCAGATACGCAGTATTTT.

This clonotype was seen many times. A much larger clone is a single base away; this may be a read error. V gene TRBV6-1 combines with J gene TRBJ1-4; D gene ambiguous. The V end was cut by 4 bases, the J end by 0 bases, with 9 bases between. Per the germline V gene, CDR1 is MNHNS and CDR2 is SASEGT. The CDR3 sequence is 15 residues long. The CDR3 DNA reads TGTGCCAGCAGTGTTCTAGGACCAACTAATGAAAAACTGTTTTTT. This codes for CASSVLGPTNEKLFF.

The chain has TRBV5-1 and TRBJ1-3; D is unclear. The germline gives CDR1 SGHRS, CDR2 YFSETQ. V was trimmed by 0 bases and J by 0 bases, leaving 1 base between them. This CDR3 region has 13 residues. The CDR3 DNA is TGCGCCAGCAGCTTGGACTCTGGAAACACCATATATTTT. Translated: CASSLDSGNTIYF.

This chain links TRBV19 with TRBJ1-5, with 10 positions matching TRBD1. Germline values: CDR1 LNHDA, CDR2 SQIVND (reference sequence). Germline trimming cut 3 bases from V and 7 bases from J; bases unmatched to any gene: 9. The CDR3 contains 16 residues. The CDR3 DNA is TGTGCCAGTAGTATCTATGACAGGGGGCGCGGGCAGCCCCAGCATTTT. Translating it yields CASSIYDRGRGQPQHF.

V usage is TRBV5-1 and J usage is TRBJ1-6, with D uncertain. CDR3 length: 13 residues. Germline lookup yields CDR1 SGHRS and CDR2 YFSETQ. Trimming cost V 4 bases and J 5 bases, with 7 bases left between them. CDR3 sequence reads: CASSPNNNSPLHF. CDR3 in DNA: TGCGCCAGCAGCCCGAACAATAATTCACCCCTCCACTTT.

This clonotype showed up just once. The chain uses TRBV5-1 and TRBJ1-4; D not resolved. V was trimmed by 0 bases and J by 6 bases, leaving 6 bases between them. Germline V gene data show CDR1 as SGHRS and CDR2 as YFSETQ. The CDR3 is made up of 13 amino acids. The CDR3 protein is CASSLDADEKLFF. In DNA form, the CDR3 reads TGCGCCAGCAGCTTGGACGCCGATGAAAAACTGTTTTTT.

The sample holds many counts of this clonotype. This chain links TRBV19 with TRBJ2-3; tentatively, D is TRBD2 (5 bases). The germline V gene has CDR1 LNHDA and CDR2 SQIVND (reference sequence). V lost 10 bases and J 5 bases, leaving 22 bases between the germline ends. This CDR3 has 15 amino acids. CDR3 loop: CATSRGSGRIDTQYF. DNA for the CDR3: TGTGCCACCAGCCGCGGGTCGGGTCGCATAGATACGCAGTATTTT.

This clonotype has a single count. The chain uses TRBV6-5 and TRBJ2-1; TRBD2 agrees at 10 bases. This CDR3 spans 16 amino acids. V lost 2 bases to trimming and J lost 9 bases; unmatched junction nucleotides: 10. CDR1 is MNHEY, CDR2 SVGAGI, per germline. As DNA, the CDR3 is TGTGCCAGCAGTTACATGAGCGGGGGGGCAGGGGGTGAGCAGTTCTTC. Protein product: CASSYMSGGAGGEQFF.

The chain links TRBV2 to TRBJ2-3; D is tentatively TRBD1 or TRBD2 (5 bases each). Per germline, CDR1 SNHLY and CDR2 FYNNEI. The CDR3 has 13 amino acids. V lost 10 bases and J lost 5, with 16 bases in between. DNA for the CDR3: TGTGCCACACCGGGACCTTCGGGAGATACGCAGTATTTT. It yields the protein CATPGPSGDTQYF.